This is a list of T cell receptor beta chains from one sample in a study of blood T cell repertoires in COVID-19. Libraries were prepared by immunoSEQ multiplex PCR; TCRdb keeps only in-frame clonotypes and omits some of them. The repertoire holds 250,000 to 300,000 clones, roughly 91% seen once, with about 5% in the top ten. The sample taken for sequencing was peripheral blood. The receptors come from a man aged 35 to 55 with acute or convalescent COVID-19. CDR3s include the opening cysteine and the closing phenylalanine or tryptophan. A D gene is named only where the DNA matches it firmly. Clone size is stated in some rows and not others, as once, few, many or a class when expanded.

abundance | d_gene | j_gene | v_gene | CDR3nt | CDR3aa
. | . | TRBJ2-3 | TRBV20-1 | TGCAGTGCTAGTCAAGCAGGGAACACAGATACGCAGTATTTT | CSASQAGNTDTQYF
. | . | TRBJ2-2 | TRBV12-3/TRBV12-4 | TGTGCCAGCAACCGAGGCGGGGAGCTGTTTTTT | CASNRGGELFF
. | . | TRBJ1-1 | TRBV5-1 | TGCGCCAGCAGCTTGAACAGGGTTGGTGAAGCTTTCTTT | CASSLNRVGEAFF
. | TRBD1 | TRBJ2-4 | TRBV10-2 | TGCGCCAGCGCGCCTCTCCGGGACAGTACTTCTCTAGCCAAAAACATTCAGTACTTC | CASAPLRDSTSLAKNIQYF
. | TRBD1 | TRBJ2-3 | TRBV7-8 | TGTGCCAGCAGCCCGAGGGGGCATGGCACAGATACGCAGTATTTT | CASSPRGHGTDTQYF
. | . | TRBJ1-1 | TRBV2 | TGTGCCAGCAGTTGGACAGCGAACACTGAAGCTTTCTTT | CASSWTANTEAFF
. | . | TRBJ2-7 | TRBV4-1 | TGCGCCAGCAGCCCCTTTGAGGGGGTCTCCTACGAGCAGTACTTC | CASSPFEGVSYEQYF
. | . | TRBJ1-6 | TRBV30 | TGTGCCTGGAGTGAAGGGGGAAATTCACCCCTCCACTTT | CAWSEGGNSPLHF
. | . | TRBJ2-7 | TRBV6-5 | TGTGCCAGCAGAGACATTCTCTTAGGCTACGAGCAGTACTTC | CASRDILLGYEQYF
. | . | TRBJ1-2 | TRBV6-5 | TGTGCCAGCAGCCTCAGCGGGCGGTATGGCTACACCTTC | CASSLSGRYGYTF
once | TRBD2 | TRBJ2-7 | TRBV29-1 | TGCAGCGTTTCAGCGGGGTACGAGCAGTACTTC | CSVSAGYEQYF
once | . | TRBJ1-2 | TRBV5-4 | TGTGCCAGCAGCCCAACCTCGGACACACTGTATGGCTACACCTTC | CASSPTSDTLYGYTF
once | . | TRBJ1-3 | TRBV5-1 | TGCGCCAGCAGCTTGGATATCTCTGGAAACACCATATATTTT | CASSLDISGNTIYF
. | . | TRBJ2-5 | TRBV5-1 | TGCGCCAGCAGCTTGGCCCGGCAAGAGACCCAGTACTTC | CASSLARQETQYF
. | . | TRBJ2-2 | TRBV5-1 | TGCGCCAGCAGCTTGGAGCTGGGGGGAACCGGGGAGCTGTTTTTT | CASSLELGGTGELFF
. | . | TRBJ1-1 | TRBV6-5 | TGTGCCAGCACTGCCGCGACTGAAGCTTTCTTT | CASTAATEAFF
. | . | TRBJ1-2 | TRBV12-3/TRBV12-4 | TGTGCCAGCAGTTGGCGGGGGGCGTATGGCTACACCTTC | CASSWRGAYGYTF
. | . | TRBJ1-6 | TRBV20-1 | TGCAGTGCTAGTGAAGGGGCTGCCGGCAGGACACCCCTCCACTTT | CSASEGAAGRTPLHF
. | TRBD1 | TRBJ2-3 | TRBV29-1 | TGCAGCGTGGACAGGGGATCCCAAGATACGCAGTATTTT | CSVDRGSQDTQYF
once | . | TRBJ1-1 | TRBV25-1 | TGTGCCAGCAGTGAAACTACCGGGATGAACACTGAAGCTTTCTTT | CASSETTGMNTEAFF
. | TRBD2 | TRBJ2-1 | TRBV5-1 | TGCGCCAGCAGCTTGGCTAGCGGTATCTACAATGAGCAGTTCTTC | CASSLASGIYNEQFF
. | . | TRBJ1-1 | TRBV29-1 | TGCAGCGTTGGGGCAGGGTACTCGAACACTGAAGCTTTCTTT | CSVGAGYSNTEAFF
. | . | TRBJ1-1 | TRBV5-1 | TGCGCCAGCAGATCCAGGGAGGGGCTGAACACTGAAGCTTTCTTT | CASRSREGLNTEAFF
. | . | TRBJ1-1 | TRBV5-4 | TGTGCCAGCAGGTGGGATCTTCTAGAGGGTCGAGCTTTCTTT | CASRWDLLEGRAFF
once | TRBD1 | TRBJ2-6 | TRBV18 | TGTGCCAGCTCACCTCAGGGGGCTGGGGCCAACGTCCTGACTTTC | CASSPQGAGANVLTF
. | TRBD1 | TRBJ1-2 | TRBV27 | TGTGCCAGCAGTTTAAAAGGGACAGGGGGGCCCTATGGCTACACCTTC | CASSLKGTGGPYGYTF
. | TRBD2 | TRBJ2-1 | TRBV7-9 | TGTGCCAGCAGCTTAACGGGACTACCCAATGAAGGACAGTTCTTC | CASSLTGLPNEGQFF
. | . | TRBJ2-2 | TRBV5-1 | TGCGCCAGCAGCTTGTCACGGGGAGTCGGGGAGCTGTTTTTT | CASSLSRGVGELFF
. | TRBD2 | TRBJ2-7 | TRBV9 | TGTGCCAGCAGCGCGACTAGCGGAAACTCCTACGAGCAGTACTTC | CASSATSGNSYEQYF
. | . | TRBJ1-5 | TRBV19 | TGTGCCAGTAGTCCCGGATTACTATCGCCCCAGCATTTT | CASSPGLLSPQHF